The 2 T cell receptor beta chains below all came from one sample that was sequenced in a study of T cell responses to AZD1222 COVID-19 vaccine. Measured with immunoSEQ multiplex PCR; TCRdb has only the in-frame clones, and not every one. The data hold tens of thousands of clones, with approximately 87% observed a single time. The material sequenced was peripheral blood, taken 28 days after the second AZD1222 dose. The source is an adult who received the AZD1222 COVID-19 vaccine.

V usage is TRBV19 and J usage is TRBJ1-5; 12 bases map to TRBD1. The V and J ends lost 2 bases and 0 bases, in that order; junction bases with no gene match: 5. This CDR3 has 18 amino acids. Germline V CDR1 and CDR2: LNHDA, SQIVND (reference sequence). CDR3 amino acids: CASSILGQGARSNQPQHF. Here the CDR3 DNA reads TGTGCCAGTAGTATATTGGGACAGGGGGCGCGTAGCAATCAGCCCCAGCATTTT.

The chain combines TRBV3-1 (or the pseudogene TRBV3-2) with TRBJ1-2, with D uncertain. Trimming removed 0 bases from V and 0 bases from J, with 11 bases in between. CDR1 LGHDT and CDR2 YNNKEL come from the germline V gene (reference sequence). The length of the CDR3 is 16 residues. CDR3 sequence: CASSQDPRVSNYGYTF. CDR3 sequence (DNA): TGTGCCAGCAGCCAAGACCCCCGTGTATCTAACTATGGCTACACCTTC.